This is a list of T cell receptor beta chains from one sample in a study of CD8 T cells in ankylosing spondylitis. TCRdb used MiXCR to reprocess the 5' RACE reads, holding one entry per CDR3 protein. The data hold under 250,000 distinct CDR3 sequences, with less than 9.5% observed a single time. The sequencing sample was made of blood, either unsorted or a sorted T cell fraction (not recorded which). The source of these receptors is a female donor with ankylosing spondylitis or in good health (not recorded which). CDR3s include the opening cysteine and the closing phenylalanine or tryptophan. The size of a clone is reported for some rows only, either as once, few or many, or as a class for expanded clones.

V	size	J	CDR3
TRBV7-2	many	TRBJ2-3	CASSLDSDTQYF
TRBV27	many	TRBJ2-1	CASSLDRYNEQFF
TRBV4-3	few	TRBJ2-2	CASSQGTSGSLTGELFF
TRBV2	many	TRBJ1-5	CASSGQGLSNQPQHF
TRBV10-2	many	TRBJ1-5	CASRGQGALEPQHF
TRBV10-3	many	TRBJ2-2	CAFSTGGTGELFF
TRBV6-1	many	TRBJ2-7	CASSSPGDYEQYF
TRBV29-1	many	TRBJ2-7	CSVTAGGNGEQYF
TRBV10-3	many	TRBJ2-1	CATEGTENEQFF
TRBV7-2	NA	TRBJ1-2	CASSFGTPNYGYTF
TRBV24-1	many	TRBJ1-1	CATSDTGVNTEAFF
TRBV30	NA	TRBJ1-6	CASSVGQGAGSPLHF
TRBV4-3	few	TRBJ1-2	CASSQDSRGDAGYTF
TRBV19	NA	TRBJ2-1	CASSRGGDRTEQFF
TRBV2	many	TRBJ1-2	CASSEKLSNYGYTF
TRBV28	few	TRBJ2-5	CASKGHRLAGDQETQYF
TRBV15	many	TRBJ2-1	CATSRSLANNEQFF
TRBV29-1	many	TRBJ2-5	CSVGGSQETQYF
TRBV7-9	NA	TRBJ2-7	CASTLAGGYEQYF
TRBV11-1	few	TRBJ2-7	CASSLGSGSAYEQYF
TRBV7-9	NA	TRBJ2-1	CASSLGVGLTVVGFF
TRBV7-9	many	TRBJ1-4	CASSSYGEKLFF
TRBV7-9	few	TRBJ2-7	CASVDRTGTYEQYF
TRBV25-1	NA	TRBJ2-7	CASSGGTSGRVRDEQYF
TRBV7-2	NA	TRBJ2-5	CASSIRGVETQYF
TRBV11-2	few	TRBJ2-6	CASSLVRLAGVDGANVLTF
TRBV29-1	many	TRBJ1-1	CSGRKNTEAFF
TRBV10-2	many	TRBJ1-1	CASSEFGATEAFF
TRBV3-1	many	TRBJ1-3	CASSLGHGNTIYF
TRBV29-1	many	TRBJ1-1	CSVERGGEAFF
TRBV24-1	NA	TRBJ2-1	CATSDRGRNEQFF
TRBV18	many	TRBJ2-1	CASSPFGRGFLNEQFF
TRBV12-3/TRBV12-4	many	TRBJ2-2	CASSPSGSNTGELFF
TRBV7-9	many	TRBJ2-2	CAPEAGPGELFF
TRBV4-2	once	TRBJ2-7	CASSQETGGSYEQYF
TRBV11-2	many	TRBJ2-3	CASSSGLATSGREDTQYF
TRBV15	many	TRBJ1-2	CATSKLTGANYGYTF
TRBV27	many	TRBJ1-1	CASTSMTRRNTEAFF
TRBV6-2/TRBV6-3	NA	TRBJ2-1	CASSYADAPSYNEQFF
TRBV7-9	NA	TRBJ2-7	CASSLVDNSDEQYF
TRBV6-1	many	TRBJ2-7	CATYGRRAGGEQYF
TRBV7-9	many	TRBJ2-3	CASSLAGTGSTDTQYF
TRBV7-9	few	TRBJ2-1	CASSLVPKLENEQFF
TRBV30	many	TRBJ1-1	CAWTWDFRETEAFF